This TCR beta chain was retrieved from a study of blood T cell repertoires in COVID-19. The overall study: From T cells, B-cell-depleted T cells, or PBMCs came the material, which was cDNA or gDNA.

Clones were read by immunoSEQ multiplex PCR, and TCRdb kept only the in-frame ones, dropping some. The sample contains 470,000 or so clones, approximately 90% of which appear only once. Germline V gives CDR1 SEHNR, CDR2 FQNEAQ (reference sequence). V shed 6 bases, J shed 2 bases, and the junction held 4 bases outside the gene matches. The CDR3 is 13 residues long. The chain couples TRBV7-9 to TRBJ2-7, with TRBD1 matching 7 bases. The specimen sequenced was peripheral blood. This clonotype originated in a woman between 25 and 40 years old with acute or convalescent COVID-19. CDR3 DNA sequence: TGTGCCAGCAGTATGACAGGGACCTACGAGCAGTACTTC. The encoded protein is CASSMTGTYEQYF.